A selection of T cell receptor beta chains follows, all from one sample in a study of T cell repertoires in cytomegalovirus infection. TCRdb redid the calling of the reads with MiXCR, one entry per CDR3 protein. Of around 800,000 distinct CDR3 sequences listed, over 25% are singletons. The antigens for these receptors are not known. The source material was cultured CD8+ T cells from PBMCs, sampled from culture after CMV antigen stimulation. The source is a human donor in good health (CMV status not recorded). Some clones in this sample may be carry-over from other donors' samples. CDR3s include the opening cysteine and the closing phenylalanine or tryptophan.

>TRBJ2-1|TRBV19|19
CASSIVGRGYLEPFNEQFF
>TRBJ1-6|TRBV18|12
CASSHDNSPLHF
>TRBJ1-5|TRBV7-2|15
CASSLGVGSNQPQHF
>TRBJ2-1|TRBV6-2/TRBV6-3|11
CASSYWPEQFF
>TRBJ2-1|TRBV7-9|15
CASSAPGTSLNEQFF
>TRBJ2-7|TRBV13|15
CASSSDAGGSYEQYF
>TRBJ2-3|TRBV27|14
CASSHILRTDTQYF
>TRBJ1-2|TRBV6-1|17
CTSSEAEFGQGNYGYTF
>TRBJ1-2|TRBV27|16
CASSPGSGTGGFGYTF
>TRBJ2-1|TRBV28|17
CASSSFRQGGSYNEQFF
>TRBJ2-2|TRBV5-5|15
CASSPQGRITGELFF
>TRBJ1-1|TRBV27|13
CASRLTGVTEAFF
>TRBJ2-7|TRBV7-3|13
CASSALSEYEQYF
>TRBJ2-3|TRBV6-5|15
CASSHRDRLTDTQYF
>TRBJ2-2|TRBV7-9|14
CASSLVTPTGELFF
>TRBJ2-1|TRBV6-2/TRBV6-3|13
CASSYYRGVEQFF
>TRBJ1-1|TRBV4-1|15
CASSPDPGGNTEAFF
>TRBJ1-2|TRBV7-2|17
CASSSRNRGLANYGYTF
>TRBJ1-6|TRBV28|14
CASSTASPLSPLHF
>TRBJ2-7|TRBV6-1|14
CASTVLAGSREQYF
>TRBJ1-1|TRBV5-4|13
CASGTGLNTEAFF
>TRBJ2-3|TRBV19|13
CASSSGGQDTQYF
>TRBJ2-2|TRBV6-5|19
CASSYRASGGYFNTGELFF
>TRBJ2-3|TRBV10-1|17
CANSNSGGGMTTDTQYF
>TRBJ2-2|TRBV27|14
CASQGGLDTGELFF
>TRBJ1-5|TRBV7-8|16
CASSFIGGGSNQPQHF
>TRBJ1-5|TRBV19|14
CASSILDGNQPQHF
>TRBJ1-1|TRBV2|15
CASSGQGNMNTEAFF
>TRBJ1-2|TRBV9|11
CASRTGAGYTF
>TRBJ2-3|TRBV3-1|16
CASSQVSGGALDTQYF
>TRBJ1-2|TRBV25-1|13
CASSVSTGSGYTF
>TRBJ1-5|TRBV11-3|19
CASSLAPWTGKRCNQPQHF
>TRBJ2-7|TRBV20-1|15
CSASHSGGSPYEQYF
>TRBJ2-1|TRBV6-1|16
CASSEAGWRFGHEQFF
>TRBJ2-7|TRBV28|17
CASSRLVLAGSSYEQYF
>TRBJ1-4|TRBV4-3|14
CASSHGNQGEKLFF
>TRBJ2-3|TRBV7-9|17
CASSLDGTTATTDTQYF
>TRBJ2-3|TRBV9|14
CASSVSGVSDTQYF
>TRBJ2-1|TRBV11-2|13
CASSSSRGGEQFF
>TRBJ2-1|TRBV20-1|19
CSARDKGDRGTVGYGEQFF
>TRBJ2-1|TRBV6-5|13
CASSLGQGSEQFF
>TRBJ2-3|TRBV3-1|14
CASSLLGQADTQYF
>TRBJ1-3|TRBV25-1|18
CASSEYFRGDDSGNTIYF
>TRBJ1-5|TRBV27|12
CASSFSNQPQHF
>TRBJ2-7|TRBV10-3|14
CAISGEGGTYEQYF
>TRBJ2-5|TRBV7-6|17
CASSLLTTGTGKETQYF
>TRBJ2-3|TRBV7-6|14
CASSLGGSVDTQYF
>TRBJ1-1|TRBV18|16
CASSPPPDRVATEAFF
>TRBJ1-1|TRBV12-3/TRBV12-4|17
CASSPTGTGGRNNEAFF